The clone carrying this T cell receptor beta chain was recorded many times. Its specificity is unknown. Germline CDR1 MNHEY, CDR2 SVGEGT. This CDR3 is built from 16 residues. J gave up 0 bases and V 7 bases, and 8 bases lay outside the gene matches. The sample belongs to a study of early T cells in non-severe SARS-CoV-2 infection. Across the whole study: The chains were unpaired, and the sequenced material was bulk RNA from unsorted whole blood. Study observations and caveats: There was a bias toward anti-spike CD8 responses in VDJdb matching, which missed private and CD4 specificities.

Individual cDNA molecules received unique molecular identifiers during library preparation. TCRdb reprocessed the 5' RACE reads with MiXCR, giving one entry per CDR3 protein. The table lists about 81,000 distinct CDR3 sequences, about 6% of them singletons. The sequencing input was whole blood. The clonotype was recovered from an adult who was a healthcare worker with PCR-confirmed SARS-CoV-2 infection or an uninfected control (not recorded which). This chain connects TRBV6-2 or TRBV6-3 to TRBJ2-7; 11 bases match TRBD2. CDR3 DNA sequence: TGTGCCAGCATTCCTAGCGGGAGGCCGAGCTCCTACGAGCAGTACTTC. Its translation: CASIPSGRPSSYEQYF.